Following are 13 T cell receptor beta chains from one sample sequenced in a study of blood T cells in healthy people across ages. A sample-barcoded 5' primer and a J-beta primer mix were used in a second PCR of about 7 to 11 cycles. Using its own MiXCR run on the 5' RACE reads, TCRdb lists one record per CDR3 protein. Altogether 1.5 million or so distinct CDR3 sequences are present, roughly 45% being singletons, with the ten largest covering roughly 7.9%. What was sequenced was blood. These receptors were taken from a woman aged 18 to 35 in good health.

This clonotype was recorded a few times. V and J are TRBV28 and TRBJ2-4, with D perhaps TRBD1 (6 bases). The CDR3 sequence is 15 residues long. CDR1 and CDR2 (germline): MDHEN, SYDVKM. Trimming took off 7 bases at V and 0 bases at J, with 13 bases between the two ends. This chain's CDR3 is CASKNRARAKNIQYF. CDR3 sequence (DNA): TGTGCCAGCAAGAACAGGGCCAGAGCCAAAAACATTCAGTACTTC.

The chain has TRBV12-3 or TRBV12-4 and TRBJ2-1; maybe TRBD2 (6 bases). The ends were cut back, 3 bases at V and 10 bases at J, with 16 bases in the middle. This CDR3 spans 14 amino acids. CDR3 sequence (DNA): TGTGCCAGCAGTTTCCCGGGACTTAAAACGGAGCAGTTCTTC. Translating it yields CASSFPGLKTEQFF.

The CDR3 here is CASSLERADGNTIYF. CDR3 bases: TGTGCCAGCAGTTTAGAGAGGGCGGATGGAAACACCATATATTTT. This chain links TRBV12-3 or TRBV12-4 with TRBJ1-3; D call uncertain. The CDR3 totals 15 residues. V dropped 1 base and J dropped 3 bases, with 10 bases sitting between them.

The chain recombines TRBV30 with TRBJ1-1; D remains unclear. The CDR3 has 12 residues. CDR1 and CDR2 (germline): GTSNPN, SVGIG (reference sequence). Trimming pared 8 bases from V and 5 bases from J, leaving 15 bases between. DNA of the CDR3: TGTGCCGGCCTCAAGGGAGGGACTGAAGCTTTCTTT. Its translation is CAGLKGGTEAFF.

The V call is TRBV29-1, the J call TRBJ2-1; D ambiguous. This CDR3 has 10 amino acids. V was shortened by 7 bases and J by 10 bases, with 11 bases between the two germline ends. The germline V gene has CDR1 SQVTM and CDR2 ANQGSEA. Here the CDR3 reads CSALLGEQFF. The DNA for the CDR3 is TGCAGCGCCCTGCTGGGGGAGCAGTTCTTC.

V gene TRBV6-6 combines with J gene TRBJ2-1; 11 nucleotides line up with TRBD1. CDR3 size: 15 residues. From germline, CDR1 is MNHNY and CDR2 SVGAGI (reference sequence). After removal of 5 bases from V and 7 bases from J, the junction contained 7 bases not matched to a gene. CDR3 sequence reads: CASSLGQGAINEQFF. The CDR3 DNA is TGTGCCAGCAGTCTAGGACAGGGGGCTATTAATGAGCAGTTCTTC.

Turning to this clonotype: The junction departs from the called germline gene at one end, perhaps through a read error. The chain joins TRBV4-1 to TRBJ2-1; D possibly corresponds to TRBD1 (5 bases). The CDR3 spans 11 residues. The germline V gene has CDR1 MGHRA and CDR2 YSYEKL. CDR3 residues: CVSQQVEEQFF. CDR3 DNA: TGCGTCAGCCAACAGGTAGAGGAGCAGTTCTTC.

This clonotype was counted between two and nine times. The J gene is TRBJ2-7, the V gene TRBV14, with D possibly being TRBD1 or TRBD2 (5 bases each). Looked up from germline, CDR1 is SGHDN and CDR2 is FVKESK. The V gene lost 6 bases and the J gene lost 1 base, with 19 bases spanning the gap. CDR3 length: 16 residues. The DNA for the CDR3 is TGTGCCAGCAGAAGCCCCGGGACGGCGATATCCTACGAGCAGTACTTC. Protein product: CASRSPGTAISYEQYF.

V usage is TRBV15 and J usage is TRBJ1-5; D remains unclear. Trimming removed 2 bases at V and 3 bases at J, with 14 bases between. The CDR3 totals 16 residues. Germline CDR1 and CDR2: LNHNV and YYDKDF (reference sequence). The CDR3 loop is CATSRRSRGDNQPQHF. CDR3 DNA: TGTGCCACCAGCAGACGAAGCCGGGGAGACAATCAGCCCCAGCATTTT.

This clonotype has only one observation. Being one base from a much bigger clone, this may be a read error. The rearrangement uses TRBV12-3 or TRBV12-4 and TRBJ2-7; 8 nucleotides match TRBD2. CDR3 length: 17 amino acids. J was trimmed by 7 bases and V by 5 bases; bases with no gene match: 19. The CDR3 here is CASSPYSGISSYNEQYF. CDR3 sequence (DNA): TGTGCCAGCAGTCCCTATAGCGGGATAAGCTCCTACAATGAGCAGTACTTC.

This clonotype came up a few times. The rearrangement uses TRBV7-9 and TRBJ1-6; D not certain. The CDR3 length is 18 residues. V was trimmed by 2 bases and J by 0 bases, leaving 14 bases between them. Germline V gives CDR1 SEHNR, CDR2 FQNEAQ (reference sequence). CDR3 nucleotide sequence: TGTGCCAGCAGCTTATTAACAGTTCCGAGCTCCTATAATTCACCCCTCCACTTT. Protein: CASSLLTVPSSYNSPLHF.

This clonotype showed up just a few times. The chain's CDR3 is CASSLVGWTGGNEQYF. DNA for the CDR3: TGCGCCAGCAGCTTGGTGGGCTGGACAGGGGGTAACGAGCAGTACTTC. The gene calls are TRBV5-1 and TRBJ2-7; 10 bases are a match to TRBD1. This CDR3 region has 16 residues. CDR1 and CDR2 (germline): SGHRS, YFSETQ. The trim removed 0 bases at V and 5 bases at J, leaving 8 bases unmatched.

The CDR3 reads CSAHFPGWKGAFF. The DNA of the CDR3 is TGCAGTGCGCATTTCCCAGGGTGGAAGGGAGCTTTCTTT. V gene TRBV20-1 combines with J gene TRBJ1-1; TRBD1 might be the D (5 bases). V lost 6 bases, J lost 10 bases, and 21 bases lay in between. The CDR3 extends over 13 amino acids. The V gene's germline CDR1 is DFQATT and CDR2 SNEGSKA (reference sequence).